The rows below give T cell receptor beta chains drawn from one sample of a study of shared clonotypes between healthy human individuals. Assay used: immunoSEQ multiplex PCR; TCRdb lists only in-frame clones, some missing. The sample shows under 1,100,000 clones, about 76% of them seen only once. The sequenced sample consisted of memory CD4+ T cells sorted from blood. Receptors were obtained from a man aged 18-30 years in good health. Both conserved end residues are part of each CDR3. The order of the fields is V gene, J gene, D gene, clone size, CDR3 DNA, CDR3 protein. A D gene is named only where the DNA matches it firmly. Only some rows state a clone size, as once, few, many or a class for expanded clones.

TRBV7-9	TRBJ2-3	-	-	TGTGCCAGCAGCTTAGCTGTAGATGGAGATACGCAGTATTTT	CASSLAVDGDTQYF
TRBV10-1	TRBJ2-7	TRBD1	-	TGCGCCAGCAGGGGACAGGGCGACGAGCAGTACTTC	CASRGQGDEQYF
TRBV19	TRBJ1-5	-	-	TGTGCCAGTAAGGCCTTAGGGAGCAATCAGCCCCAGCATTTT	CASKALGSNQPQHF
TRBV28	TRBJ1-1	-	-	TGTGCCAGCATCCCCGGGGGAGGGTTCTGGACTGAAGCTTTCTTT	CASIPGGGFWTEAFF
TRBV30	TRBJ2-3	-	-	TGTGCCTGGGCACAGGGCTACACAGATACGCAGTATTTT	CAWAQGYTDTQYF
TRBV5-1	TRBJ1-1	-	-	TGCGCCAGCCGTCCCGGAGGGGTTCCGAACACTGAAGCTTTCTTT	CASRPGGVPNTEAFF
TRBV25-1	TRBJ1-5	-	-	TGTGCCAGCAGTGAAATAAGGGGGGAAGGCAATCAGCCCCAGCATTTT	CASSEIRGEGNQPQHF
TRBV7-8	TRBJ1-3	-	-	TGTGCCAGCAGCTTAGGGCTCGCGGGAAACACCATATATTTT	CASSLGLAGNTIYF
TRBV5-1	TRBJ1-1	-	-	TGCGCCAGCAGCTTCAGGGGTCTCACTGAAGCTTTCTTT	CASSFRGLTEAFF
TRBV7-9	TRBJ2-7	-	-	TGTGCCAGCAGCCTTACTAGAAGCGAGCAGTACTTC	CASSLTRSEQYF
TRBV5-1	TRBJ2-5	-	-	TGCGCCAGCAGCTTTGGGGAGCCCGTAGGGGAGACCCAGTACTTC	CASSFGEPVGETQYF
TRBV5-4	TRBJ2-2	TRBD1	-	TGTGCCAGCAGCCCCAGTAGTTCACAGGGGCGGACCGGGGAGCTGTTTTTT	CASSPSSSQGRTGELFF
TRBV7-2	TRBJ2-1	TRBD2	-	TGTGCCAGCAGCTTATCACGCGGGAGTAGGGATGAGCAGTTCTTC	CASSLSRGSRDEQFF
TRBV11-2	TRBJ2-1	-	-	TGTGCCAGCAGCGCCAGGGACCGCGATTTGAATGAGCAGTTCTTC	CASSARDRDLNEQFF
TRBV25-1	TRBJ2-7	TRBD1	-	TGTGCCAGCAGTGAAGGGTGGACAGGGATTAGCGAGCAGTACTTC	CASSEGWTGISEQYF
TRBV4-1	TRBJ2-3	-	-	TGCGCCAGCAGCCCCTCGGGACCAACAGATACGCAGTATTTT	CASSPSGPTDTQYF
TRBV20-1	TRBJ1-2	-	-	TGCAGTCCCAAGGGGGGGAGCGGCTACACCTTC	CSPKGGSGYTF
TRBV19	TRBJ1-5	-	-	TGTGCCAGTAGTAGGTACAGGGATAGCAATCAGCCCCAGCATTTT	CASSRYRDSNQPQHF
TRBV19	TRBJ1-1	-	once	TGTGCCAGTAGGACTGCAGGAGGCAGCACTGAAGCTTTCTTT	CASRTAGGSTEAFF
TRBV28	TRBJ2-7	TRBD1	-	TGTGCCAGCAGTTCATACGCCAACAGGGGTAGTGAGTCCTACGAGCAGTACTTC	CASSSYANRGSESYEQYF
TRBV11-2	TRBJ2-1	TRBD2	few	TGTGCCAGCAGCTCCGGGACTAGCGCCAATGAGCAGTTCTTC	CASSSGTSANEQFF
TRBV7-3	TRBJ2-7	-	-	TGTGCCAGCAGCTTAGCTCAGGGGGAGGCCCAGTACTTC	CASSLAQGEAQYF
TRBV6-5	TRBJ2-1	-	-	TGTGCCAGCAGGGCAGGGGATGGAGAGTACAATGAGCAGTTCTTC	CASRAGDGEYNEQFF
TRBV27	TRBJ2-3	-	-	TGTGCCAGCAGTTTTGAGACTAGCACAGATACGCAGTATTTT	CASSFETSTDTQYF
TRBV11-3	TRBJ1-3	-	-	TGTGCCAGCAGCTTAGACATTGGCTCTGGAAACACCATATATTTT	CASSLDIGSGNTIYF
TRBV6-5	TRBJ2-7	-	-	TGTGCCAGCAGGACGAGGGGGGAGCAGTACTTC	CASRTRGEQYF
TRBV21-1	TRBJ2-7	-	-	TGTGCCAGCAGCAAGGAATTCACGGAGCAGTACTTC	CASSKEFTEQYF
TRBV25-1	TRBJ1-6	-	-	TGTGCCAGCAGAGAGGAAGGAAAGGGGTATAATTCACCCCTCCACTTT	CASREEGKGYNSPLHF
TRBV11-3	TRBJ2-7	-	many	TGTGCCAGCCCCTTTCGGGTCAGGAGATTTACAGCGTACGAGCAGTACTTC	CASPFRVRRFTAYEQYF
TRBV2	TRBJ2-5	-	few	TGTGCCAGCAGTTTGTCGGGAGTAAAAGAGACCCAGTACTTC	CASSLSGVKETQYF
TRBV19	TRBJ1-1	-	-	TGTGCCAGTAGTTGGCCAGGGGAGATCAGGAAAGCTTTCTTT	CASSWPGEIRKAFF
TRBV7-9	TRBJ1-2	-	-	TGTGCCAGCAGCTTAGCGGGGTCTAACTATGGCTACACCTTC	CASSLAGSNYGYTF
TRBV11-2	TRBJ1-5	-	-	TGTGCCAGCAGCTTAGATCGAAATCAGCCCCAGCATTTT	CASSLDRNQPQHF
TRBV6-1	TRBJ1-5	-	few	TGTGCCAGCAGTGAAACAGACACAAGGCCCCAGCATTTT	CASSETDTRPQHF